The present T cell receptor (beta chain) was sequenced within a study of STAT5B mutations in CD4+ large granular lymphocyte leukemia. Either unselected PBMC or bead-purified CD4+, CD4+CD8+, CD57+ or CD56+ cells were sequenced. V lost 0 bases and J lost 9, with 15 bases in between. CDR1 SNHLY and CDR2 FYNNEI come from the germline V gene. The CDR3 is 15 amino acids. Data came from immunoSEQ multiplex PCR; TCRdb stores just in-frame clones and leaves some out. The sample carries about 2,700 clones, 79% recorded once. The sequencing sample was made of PBMCs. The sequence derives from a woman in her 70s with CD4+ T-cell large granular lymphocyte leukemia. The chain combines TRBV2 with TRBJ2-1; D is undetermined. The CDR3 DNA follows: TGTGCCAGCAGTGAAGCGCTTAGTTCCTCTGGTGAGCAGTTCTTC. Translated: CASSEALSSSGEQFF.